This T cell receptor beta chain is from a study of tumor-infiltrating lymphocytes in primary liver carcinoma. Findings and limits, study-wide: About 7-24% of top clones, no more, were shared by all five regions.

Scientists recovered RNA and DNA together from approximately 20-30 mg of unsorted bulk tissue. Treatment of the patients' primary liver carcinoma consisted of surgical resection. This clonotype has a count of ten or more. Its cognate antigen is unknown. V was trimmed by 0 bases and J by 1 base, leaving 5 bases between them. Looked up from germline, CDR1 is SGHNT and CDR2 is YYREEE (reference sequence). This CDR3 contains 14 residues. Researchers generated TCR beta cDNA from roughly 500 ng of total RNA, relying on a constant-region primer. Three nested multiplex PCR rounds, a slightly modified ARM-PCR method, built the TCR beta libraries. Both of the initial two PCR rounds ran for about 9 cycles and employed TRBV1-TRBV30 forward primers alongside a C-beta reverse primer. MiXCR, run by TCRdb on the multiplex PCR reads, gives a single entry per CDR3 protein. The table records tens of thousands of distinct CDR3 sequences, 65% to 80% of them present only once.

Sequences were obtained from liver tumor tissue from sampling region 1. Documented subset: tumor region T1, superior pole. The chain has TRBV5-4 and TRBJ2-4; D is ambiguous. This TCR derives from a middle-aged man with primary liver carcinoma and hepatitis B virus infection. CDR3 DNA: TGTGCCAGCAGCTTGGACAACGCCAAAAACATTCAGTACTTC. Amino acid sequence: CASSLDNAKNIQYF.